This is a list of T cell receptor beta chains from one sample in a study of blood T cells in healthy people across ages. TCRdb reprocessed the 5' RACE reads via MiXCR and lists one record per CDR3 protein. The table shows around 800,000 distinct CDR3 sequences, with 20% to 30% occurring only once. A further study also used this sample, focusing on T cells of mothers and their children.

The sequencing input was blood. The receptors derive from a boy aged 5-17 years in good health. CDR3s include the opening cysteine and the closing phenylalanine or tryptophan. The order of the fields is clone size, D gene, J gene, V gene, CDR3 DNA, CDR3 protein. D genes are given only for firm matches. Where a row states a size, it is once, few, many or the class of an expanded clone; other rows omit it.

>few|TRBD2|TRBJ2-4|TRBV12-3/TRBV12-4
TGTGCCAGCAGGCTCGGGACTAGCGGGGGGGCCCGAGGAGTTCAGTACTTC
CASRLGTSGGARGVQYF
>-|-|TRBJ2-5|TRBV5-1
TGCGCCAGCAGCGGGACCCATATCCAAGAGACCCAGTACTTC
CASSGTHIQETQYF
>-|TRBD1|TRBJ1-1|TRBV5-1
TGCGCCAACAGCTTGGCCAGGGGGCGAGCGTGGGACAATGAAGCTTTCTTT
CANSLARGRAWDNEAFF
>few|-|TRBJ2-5|TRBV24-1
TGTGCCACCAGGGACTATACACAAGAGACCCAGTACTTC
CATRDYTQETQYF
>-|-|TRBJ2-3|TRBV7-3
TGTGCCAGCAGCACATCCCCGACGGCTAGCACAGATACGCAGTATTTT
CASSTSPTASTDTQYF
>-|-|TRBJ1-1|TRBV29-1
TGCAGCGTTGAGGCAGGACTATACACTGAAGCTTTCTTT
CSVEAGLYTEAFF
>-|TRBD1|TRBJ2-5|TRBV6-6
TGTGCCAGCAGTTATACCTCGGACAGGGGAGAGACCCAGTACTTC
CASSYTSDRGETQYF
>-|TRBD1|TRBJ1-4|TRBV11-2
TGTGCCAGCAGCTTACAGGACAGGGATAGCAATAATGAAAAACTGTTTTTT
CASSLQDRDSNNEKLFF
>few|-|TRBJ2-7|TRBV27
TGTGCCAGCAGGCTCAGGGCTAAGTACGAGCAGTACTTC
CASRLRAKYEQYF
>-|TRBD2|TRBJ2-5|TRBV5-1
TGCGCCAGCAGCACCTATCCAGCGGGGGGGCTGGAGACCCAGTACTTC
CASSTYPAGGLETQYF
>few|-|TRBJ2-1|TRBV9
TGTGCCAGCAGCAAAAACGTTCCGGCCAATGAGCAGTTCTTC
CASSKNVPANEQFF
>few|-|TRBJ1-1|TRBV11-2
TGTGCCAGCAGCTTGGGCGGGTGGACTGAAGCTTTCTTT
CASSLGGWTEAFF
>few|TRBD2|TRBJ2-3|TRBV18
TGTGCCAGCTCACCACCGTCTGGTCTAGCGGGGATCACAGATACGCAGTATTTT
CASSPPSGLAGITDTQYF
>-|-|TRBJ1-1|TRBV7-9
TGTGCCAGCAGCTTCATCGGCAGGGGAGGAACTGAAGCTTTCTTT
CASSFIGRGGTEAFF
>-|-|TRBJ2-5|TRBV11-2
TGTGCCAGCAGACACACGGGGGTCCTAGAGACCCAGTACTTC
CASRHTGVLETQYF
>-|-|TRBJ2-7|TRBV6-1
TGTGCCAGCAGTGGGGTGGGGGTCTACGAGCAGTACTTC
CASSGVGVYEQYF
>-|TRBD1|TRBJ2-6|TRBV24-1
TGTGCCACCAGTGACCGGACAGGGAGCGGGGCCAACGTCCTGACTTTC
CATSDRTGSGANVLTF
>once|TRBD2|TRBJ2-4|TRBV28
TGTGCCAGCAGGCAGGACCCCGGGGGGAACATTCAGTACTTC
CASRQDPGGNIQYF
>many|-|TRBJ2-5|TRBV5-1
TGCGCCAGCAGCTTGGGGAGCGAAGAGACCCAGTACTTC
CASSLGSEETQYF
>few|-|TRBJ1-1|TRBV29-1
TGCAGCGTCGTAGTGACGGTTGAAGCTTTCTTT
CSVVVTVEAFF
>-|TRBD1|TRBJ2-7|TRBV4-2
TGTGCCAGCAGCCAAGCTTTAGCGGGACAGGGGACCTACGAGCAGTACTTC
CASSQALAGQGTYEQYF
>-|TRBD1|TRBJ2-2|TRBV5-4
TGTGCCAGCAGCCCCACCGGGACAGGTGAAACCGGGGAGCTGTTTTTT
CASSPTGTGETGELFF
>-|TRBD1|TRBJ2-5|TRBV24-1
TGTGCCACCAGTGATCCTAATCAGGGGGCGGGGGAGACCCAGTACTTC
CATSDPNQGAGETQYF
>-|TRBD2|TRBJ2-1|TRBV29-1
TGCAGCGTGGCCCTAGCGGGGGGGCCCCGGCCATACAATGAGCAGTTCTTC
CSVALAGGPRPYNEQFF
>few|TRBD2|TRBJ2-1|TRBV10-3
TGTGCCATCAGCCTGACTAGCGGGGGGGCCGCCGGGCCCGGTGAGCAGTTCTTC
CAISLTSGGAAGPGEQFF
>many|-|TRBJ2-3|TRBV7-3
TGTGCCAGCAGCTTATCCGGGACTAGCACAGATACGCAGTATTTT
CASSLSGTSTDTQYF
>few|-|TRBJ2-5|TRBV6-2/TRBV6-3
TGTGCCAGCAGTTATGACAGGCTTTGGACCCAGTACTTC
CASSYDRLWTQYF
>few|-|TRBJ1-6|TRBV3-1
TGTGCCAGCAGCTCTCTCGGGACACGGGCATCTTCACCCCTCCACTTT
CASSSLGTRASSPLHF
>few|-|TRBJ1-2|TRBV29-1
TGCAGCGTTCACTGGACGGGACGGCCCCCCTATGGCTACACCTTC
CSVHWTGRPPYGYTF
>-|TRBD1|TRBJ1-2|TRBV6-5
TGTGCCAGCAGTTACGGGGCAGGGGGAGGCTACACCTTC
CASSYGAGGGYTF
>few|-|TRBJ1-3|TRBV20-1
TGCAGTGCTCCCGGGACGGGTGGAAACACCATATATTTT
CSAPGTGGNTIYF
>-|-|TRBJ2-7|TRBV5-1
TGCGCCAGCAGCAAAGAAGCCGGGGCAGGGTACGAGCAGTACTTC
CASSKEAGAGYEQYF
>many|-|TRBJ2-7|TRBV9
TGTGCCAGCAGCGTGGGGGGCACAACCTACGAGCAGTACTTC
CASSVGGTTYEQYF
>few|TRBD1|TRBJ2-4|TRBV28
TGTGCCAGCAGTTCACAGGGGGCTCGGGCCAAAAACATTCAGTACTTC
CASSSQGARAKNIQYF
>-|-|TRBJ2-1|TRBV6-6
TGTGCCAGCAGTCCCAGGGTCCCACTCAATGGGCAGTTCTTC
CASSPRVPLNGQFF
>few|-|TRBJ1-1|TRBV29-1
TGCAGCGTCGCTCCCGGGACACCAAGTGAAGCTTTCTTT
CSVAPGTPSEAFF
>-|-|TRBJ1-2|TRBV20-1
TGCAGTGCAAAGAGGGGGAGGGACCCATATGGCTACACCTTC
CSAKRGRDPYGYTF
>-|-|TRBJ1-4|TRBV29-1
TGCAGCGTCGGAGGCCCGGCGGGGGAAAAACTGTTTTTT
CSVGGPAGEKLFF
>-|-|TRBJ1-4|TRBV7-2
TGTGCCAGCAGTTACCAGGGAGGGGAAAAACTGTTTTTT
CASSYQGGEKLFF
>-|-|TRBJ2-5|TRBV2
TGTGCCAGCAAGGGGGGGCCTCGCACGGAGACCCAGTACTTC
CASKGGPRTETQYF
>-|TRBD2|TRBJ2-5|TRBV20-1
TGCAGTGCTCGAGGCGGGGGTGTAGAGACCCAGTACTTC
CSARGGGVETQYF
>-|-|TRBJ2-7|TRBV9
TGTGCCAGCTCCCCCGGCGGGATATCCTACGAGCAGTACTTC
CASSPGGISYEQYF
>-|-|TRBJ2-1|TRBV14
TGTGCCAGCAGCCATAGAGTAACTGCGAGCTCCTACAATGAGCAGTTCTTC
CASSHRVTASSYNEQFF
>-|-|TRBJ2-7|TRBV12-3/TRBV12-4
TGTGCCAGCAGGGACGGACTTAACTACGAGCAGTACTTC
CASRDGLNYEQYF
>-|TRBD2|TRBJ2-4|TRBV20-1
TGCAGCTTTAGCGGGACCAACAAAAACATTCAGTACTTC
CSFSGTNKNIQYF
>once|-|TRBJ2-7|TRBV25-1
TGTGCCAGCAGTACGGGAATAGCGCAGTACTTC
CASSTGIAQYF
>few|TRBD1|TRBJ2-7|TRBV11-2
TGTGCCAGCAGCTACATAATACAGGGGGATCTTTACGAGCAGTACTTC
CASSYIIQGDLYEQYF
>-|TRBD2|TRBJ2-1|TRBV28
TGTGCCAGCATGCGGGGGTCTCTCAATGAGCAGTTCTTC
CASMRGSLNEQFF
>-|TRBD1|TRBJ2-3|TRBV11-2
TGTGCCAGCAGCTTACCTAGGGACAGTGAAAGAACTAGCACAGATACGCAGTATTTT
CASSLPRDSERTSTDTQYF
>many|-|TRBJ2-7|TRBV9
TGTGCCAGCAGCGTAGATTCGGGGGCCAGCTACGAGCAGTACTTC
CASSVDSGASYEQYF
>-|TRBD2|TRBJ2-7|TRBV20-1
TGCAGTGCTAGTAACCGAGCGGGGGCGACCTACGAGCAGTACTTC
CSASNRAGATYEQYF
>few|-|TRBJ2-7|TRBV12-3/TRBV12-4
TGTGCCAGCATGGGCCGCTTCGAGCAGTACTTC
CASMGRFEQYF
>few|-|TRBJ2-1|TRBV4-1
TGCGCCAGCAGCCAAGGCCGGGACCCGAGCTCCTACAATGAGCAGTTCTTC
CASSQGRDPSSYNEQFF
>few|-|TRBJ1-2|TRBV2
TGTGCCAGCAGTGAAGCGGTGGGAGGGAACTATGGCTACACCTTC
CASSEAVGGNYGYTF
>few|TRBD2|TRBJ2-7|TRBV20-1
TGCAGTGTTCCGGGACTAGCGATTTACGAGCAGTACTTC
CSVPGLAIYEQYF
>-|-|TRBJ2-5|TRBV28
TGTGCCAGCAGTTTATCGACGGGAGTAGAGACCCAGTACTTC
CASSLSTGVETQYF
>-|TRBD2|TRBJ2-2|TRBV29-1
TGCAGCGCCCCACCCCGTGGTAGCGGGGGGTCGAACACCGGGGAGCTGTTTTTT
CSAPPRGSGGSNTGELFF